This TCR beta chain was sequenced in a study of OX40 agonist ivuxolimab in advanced cancers. Overall study context: It was permissible to have had prior anti-PD-1, anti-PD-L1 or anti-CTLA-4 therapy, and about 40% had some.

Germline values: CDR1 MDHEN, CDR2 SYDVKM. Trimming at V came to 8 bases and at J to 2 bases, leaving 5 bases not matched to a gene. This CDR3 comprises 14 residues. Only in-frame clones appear in the TCRdb table, and some are missing; sequencing was by immunoSEQ multiplex PCR. The sample lists about 19,000 clones, 79% occurring once. The receptor comes from an adult with an advanced solid tumor such as melanoma, head and neck, liver or kidney cancer. Sample: CD4+ or CD8+ T cells sorted from blood, taken in a trial of the OX40 agonist ivuxolimab. V usage is TRBV28 and J usage is TRBJ2-2; 7 bases map to TRBD1. Written as DNA, the CDR3 is TGTGCCAGCGAGGGGGCCGCTAACACCGGGGAGCTGTTTTTT. This sequence encodes CASEGAANTGELFF.